Below, 3 T cell receptor beta chains from the same sample are listed, as sequenced in a study of CD8 T cells in Susac syndrome (dated by TCRdb to the late 2010s). Libraries were prepared through the immunoSEQ multiplex PCR assay. RNA was extracted using the RNeasy kit, and roughly 0.45 to 1 ug of the RNA was reverse transcribed with random hexamers. TCRdb trimmed public reads at Q25 via fastp, called clones via MiXCR and kept in-frame beta chains. Every distinct CDR3 protein forms one entry, paired with its most common genes and DNA. A total of some 190,000 distinct CDR3 sequences appear in this sample, approximately 94% of them only once. Roughly 0.14% of the sample goes to the ten largest clones. The specimen was CD4+ T cells from PBMCs. The receptors stem from a human donor with Susac syndrome.

The gene calls are TRBV30 and TRBJ2-7; D is undetermined. In germline, CDR1 is GTSNPN, CDR2 SVGIG (reference sequence). The CDR3 contains 15 residues. The germline V and J ends were trimmed by 2 bases and 0 bases, with 14 bases remaining between them. Written as DNA, the CDR3 is TGTGCCTGGAGTCCCATCGGGTTGAGCTCCTACGAGCAGTACTTC. Its translation is CAWSPIGLSSYEQYF.

This clonotype was detected only once. Written as DNA, the CDR3 is TGTGCCAGCAGCTTTATTCAGGGAGCAAGGACAGATACGCAGTATTTT. It codes for CASSFIQGARTDTQYF. The rearrangement uses TRBV11-2 and TRBJ2-3, with D possibly called TRBD1 or TRBD2 (5 bases each). The CDR3 spans 16 residues. V dropped 3 bases and J dropped 3 bases, with 16 bases sitting between them. Germline assignment: CDR1 SGHAT and CDR2 FQNNGV.

The chain recombines TRBV6-2 or TRBV6-3 with TRBJ2-1, with D possibly TRBD2 on 6 matching bases. V gave up 2 bases and J gave up 1 base, with 15 bases separating them. CDR3 length equals 17 residues. CDR1 is MNHEY, CDR2 SVGEGT, per germline. The CDR3 bases are TGTGCCAGCAGTTACGATACGGAGGGAGAATCCTACAATGAGCAGTTCTTC. Translation: CASSYDTEGESYNEQFF.